The rows below give T cell receptor beta chains drawn from one sample of a study of OX40 agonist ivuxolimab in advanced cancers. Clones were sequenced by immunoSEQ multiplex PCR, and TCRdb holds only the in-frame ones, with some missing. The sample holds fewer than 45,000 clones; 65% to 90% are singletons and the top ten take about 2.1%. The sequencing used CD4+ or CD8+ T cells sorted from blood, collected in a trial of the OX40 agonist ivuxolimab. The receptor source for this set is an adult with an advanced solid tumor such as melanoma, head and neck, liver or kidney cancer. The conserved cysteine and the conserved F or W are not part of the CDR3 here. Fields, in order: V gene, J gene, CDR3 protein.

V: TRBV6-5
J: TRBJ2-7
CDR3: ASSKQGVPSYEQY

V: TRBV5-1
J: TRBJ1-6
CDR3: ASSFRGRRARDSPLH

V: TRBV10-3
J: TRBJ2-4
CDR3: ARRRTKNIQY

V: TRBV29-1
J: TRBJ1-5
CDR3: SVQQGNQPQH

V: TRBV5-4
J: TRBJ1-2
CDR3: ASSFLPLGQGLGYT

V: TRBV5-6
J: TRBJ2-5
CDR3: ASSLPGLGNQETQY

V: TRBV18
J: TRBJ2-5
CDR3: ASSPGLAGEETQY

V: TRBV18
J: TRBJ1-3
CDR3: ASSPARSSGNTIY

V: TRBV27
J: TRBJ1-5
CDR3: ASRSRGSNQPQH

V: TRBV9
J: TRBJ2-2
CDR3: ASSVLSGAEELF

V: TRBV2
J: TRBJ2-2
CDR3: ASRTTRGRPGELF

V: TRBV14
J: TRBJ2-7
CDR3: ASSQVQGALAEQY

V: TRBV18
J: TRBJ1-6
CDR3: ASSPGDPTPLH

V: TRBV5-4
J: TRBJ2-5
CDR3: ASTDRGQGETQY

V: TRBV5-6
J: TRBJ1-5
CDR3: ASSLYARENQPQH

V: TRBV10-3
J: TRBJ1-1
CDR3: AISELGTQNTEAF

V: TRBV6-5
J: TRBJ1-4
CDR3: ASSPMVQANEKLF

V: TRBV10-3
J: TRBJ2-7
CDR3: AISEFFSGAFFSEQY

V: TRBV19
J: TRBJ2-4
CDR3: ASSPAQRKNIQY

V: TRBV15
J: TRBJ1-1
CDR3: ATSPNRWGLVNTEAF

V: TRBV28
J: TRBJ1-5
CDR3: ASRGGLRQPQH

V: TRBV28
J: TRBJ1-4
CDR3: ASSPLGGKLF

V: TRBV5-1
J: TRBJ2-2
CDR3: ASSFTGVTGELF

V: TRBV27
J: TRBJ2-1
CDR3: ASSLEQTLNEQF

V: TRBV5-4
J: TRBJ2-5
CDR3: ASSPGLEETQY

V: TRBV18
J: TRBJ1-1
CDR3: ASSSEQGGTEAF

V: TRBV4-1
J: TRBJ1-2
CDR3: ASSQAGQGESGYT

V: TRBV18
J: TRBJ1-2
CDR3: ASSPQDRGLNT